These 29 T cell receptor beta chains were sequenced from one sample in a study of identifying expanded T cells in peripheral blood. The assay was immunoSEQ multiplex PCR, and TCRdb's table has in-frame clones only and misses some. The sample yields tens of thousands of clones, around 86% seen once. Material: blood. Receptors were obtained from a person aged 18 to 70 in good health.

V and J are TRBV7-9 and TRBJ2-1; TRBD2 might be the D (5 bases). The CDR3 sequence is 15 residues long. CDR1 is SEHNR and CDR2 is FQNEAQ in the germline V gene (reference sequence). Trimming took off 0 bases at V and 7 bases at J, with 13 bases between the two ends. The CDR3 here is CASSLAEGSVNEQFF. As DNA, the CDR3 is TGTGCCAGCAGCTTAGCCGAGGGCTCAGTTAATGAGCAGTTCTTC.

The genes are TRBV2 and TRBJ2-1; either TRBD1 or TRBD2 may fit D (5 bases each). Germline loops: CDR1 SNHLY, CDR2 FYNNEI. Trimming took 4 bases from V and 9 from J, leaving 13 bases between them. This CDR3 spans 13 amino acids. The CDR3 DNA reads TGTGCCAGCAGTGCTTCTTCCGGGGCTGAGCAGTTCTTC. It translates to CASSASSGAEQFF.

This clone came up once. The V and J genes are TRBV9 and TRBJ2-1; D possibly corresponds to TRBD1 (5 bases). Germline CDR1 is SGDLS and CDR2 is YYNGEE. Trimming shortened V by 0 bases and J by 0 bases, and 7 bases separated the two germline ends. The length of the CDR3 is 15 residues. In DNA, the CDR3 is TGTGCCAGCAGCGTAGGACAGAGCTCCTACAATGAGCAGTTCTTC. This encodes CASSVGQSSYNEQFF.

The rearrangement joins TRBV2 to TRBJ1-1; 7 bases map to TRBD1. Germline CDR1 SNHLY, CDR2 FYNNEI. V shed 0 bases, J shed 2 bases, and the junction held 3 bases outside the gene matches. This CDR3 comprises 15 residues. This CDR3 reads CASSEATGPNTEAFF. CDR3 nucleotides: TGTGCCAGCAGTGAAGCGACAGGGCCAAACACTGAAGCTTTCTTT.

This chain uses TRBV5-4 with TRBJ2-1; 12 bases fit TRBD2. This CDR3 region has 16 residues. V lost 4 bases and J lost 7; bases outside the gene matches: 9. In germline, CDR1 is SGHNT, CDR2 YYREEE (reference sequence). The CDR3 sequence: CASSAGLAGGSNEQFF. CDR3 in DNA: TGTGCCAGCAGCGCGGGGCTAGCGGGGGGGTCGAATGAGCAGTTCTTC.

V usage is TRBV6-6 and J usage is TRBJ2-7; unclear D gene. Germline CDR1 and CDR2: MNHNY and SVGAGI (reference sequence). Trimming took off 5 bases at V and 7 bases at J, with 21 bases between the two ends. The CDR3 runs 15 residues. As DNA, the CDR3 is TGTGCCAGCAGTAGCACCGGCCGCCAGGCCCGGGAGCAGTACGTC. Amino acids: CASSSTGRQAREQYV.

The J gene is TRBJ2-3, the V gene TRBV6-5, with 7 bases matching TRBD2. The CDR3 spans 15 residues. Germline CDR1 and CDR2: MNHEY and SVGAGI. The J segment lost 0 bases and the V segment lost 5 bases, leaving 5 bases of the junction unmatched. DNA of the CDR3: TGTGCCAGCAGTCGACTAGCTGCCAGCACAGATACGCAGTATTTT. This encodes CASSRLAASTDTQYF.

The CDR3 DNA reads as TGTGCCAGCAGCTTTAGACTAGCGGGGGCCCTGCAGTATTTT. This sequence encodes CASSFRLAGALQYF. The chain combines TRBV7-2 with TRBJ2-3, with TRBD2 matching 12 bases. Germline CDR1 SGHTA, CDR2 FQGNSA. With 3 bases clipped from V and 11 bases from J, the junction kept 6 bases outside the gene matches. CDR3 size: 14 residues.

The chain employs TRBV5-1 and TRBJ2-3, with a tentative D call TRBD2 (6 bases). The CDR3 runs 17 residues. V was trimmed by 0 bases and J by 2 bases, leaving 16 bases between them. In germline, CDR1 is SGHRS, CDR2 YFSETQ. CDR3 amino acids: CASSLAILAGPTDTQYF. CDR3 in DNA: TGCGCCAGCAGCTTGGCCATATTGGCGGGGCCCACAGATACGCAGTATTTT.

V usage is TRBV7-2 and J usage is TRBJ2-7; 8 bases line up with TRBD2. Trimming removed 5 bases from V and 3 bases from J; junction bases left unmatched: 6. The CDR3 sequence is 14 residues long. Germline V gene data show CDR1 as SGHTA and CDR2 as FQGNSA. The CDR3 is CASSPWTSSYEQYF. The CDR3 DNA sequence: TGTGCCAGCAGCCCATGGACTAGCAGCTACGAGCAGTACTTC.

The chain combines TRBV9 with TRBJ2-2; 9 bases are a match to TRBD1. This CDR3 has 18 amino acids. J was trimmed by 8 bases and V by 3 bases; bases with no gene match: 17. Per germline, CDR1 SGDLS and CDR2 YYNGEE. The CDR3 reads CASSASTLRDRVPGELFF. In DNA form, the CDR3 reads TGTGCCAGCAGCGCCTCCACACTCCGGGACAGGGTTCCTGGGGAGCTGTTTTTT.

CDR3 DNA: TGTGCCAGCAGTGAAGCGACGACAGGGAACTATGGCTACACCTTC. Its translation: CASSEATTGNYGYTF. The chain joins TRBV6-1 to TRBJ1-2, with 7 bases that match TRBD1. The germline V gene has CDR1 MNHNS and CDR2 SASEGT. Losses at the gene ends were 0 bases for V and 2 bases for J; bases not matched to a gene: 3. CDR3 length equals 15 residues.

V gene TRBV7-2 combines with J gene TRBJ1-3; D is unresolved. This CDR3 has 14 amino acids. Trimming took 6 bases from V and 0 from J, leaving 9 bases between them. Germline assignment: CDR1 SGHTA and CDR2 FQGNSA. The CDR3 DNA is TGTGCCAGCAGGCCTAGCGCCTCTGGAAACACCATATATTTT. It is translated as CASRPSASGNTIYF.

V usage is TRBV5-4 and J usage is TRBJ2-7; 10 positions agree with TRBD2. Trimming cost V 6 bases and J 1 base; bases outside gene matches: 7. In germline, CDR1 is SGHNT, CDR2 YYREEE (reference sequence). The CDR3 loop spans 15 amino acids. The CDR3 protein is CASTRLAGESYEQYF. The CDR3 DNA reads TGTGCCAGCACTCGCCTAGCGGGAGAATCCTACGAGCAGTACTTC.

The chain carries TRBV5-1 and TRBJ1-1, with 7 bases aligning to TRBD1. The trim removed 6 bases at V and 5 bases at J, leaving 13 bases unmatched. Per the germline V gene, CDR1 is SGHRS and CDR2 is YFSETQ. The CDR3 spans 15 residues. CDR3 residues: CASTPFLSGGTEAFF. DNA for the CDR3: TGCGCCAGCACCCCTTTCCTTTCAGGGGGAACTGAAGCTTTCTTT. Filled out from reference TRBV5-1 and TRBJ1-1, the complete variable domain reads KAGVTQTPRYLIKTRGQQVTLSCSPISGHRSVSWYQQTPGQGLQFLFEYFSETQRNKGNFPGRFSGRQFSNSRSEMNVSTLELGDSALYLCASTPFLSGGTEAFFGQGTRLTVV.

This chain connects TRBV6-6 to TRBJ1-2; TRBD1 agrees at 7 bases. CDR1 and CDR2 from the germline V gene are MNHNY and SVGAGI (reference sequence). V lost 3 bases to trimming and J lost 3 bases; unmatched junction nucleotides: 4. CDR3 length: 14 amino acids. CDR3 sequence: CASSYGRGDYGYTF. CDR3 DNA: TGTGCCAGCAGTTATGGCAGGGGGGACTATGGCTACACCTTC.

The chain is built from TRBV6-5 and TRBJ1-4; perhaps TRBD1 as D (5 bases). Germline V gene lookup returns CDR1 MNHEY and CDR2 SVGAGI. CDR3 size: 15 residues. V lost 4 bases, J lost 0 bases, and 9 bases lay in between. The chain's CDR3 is CASSSMGATNEKLFF. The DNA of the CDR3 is TGTGCCAGCAGTTCGATGGGGGCAACTAATGAAAAACTGTTTTTT.

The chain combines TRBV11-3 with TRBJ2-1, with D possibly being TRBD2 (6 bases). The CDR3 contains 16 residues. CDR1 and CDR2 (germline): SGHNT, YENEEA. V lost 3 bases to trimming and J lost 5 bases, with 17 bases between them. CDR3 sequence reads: CASSFVSGILNNEQFF. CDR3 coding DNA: TGTGCCAGCAGCTTTGTTAGCGGAATCTTGAACAATGAGCAGTTCTTC.

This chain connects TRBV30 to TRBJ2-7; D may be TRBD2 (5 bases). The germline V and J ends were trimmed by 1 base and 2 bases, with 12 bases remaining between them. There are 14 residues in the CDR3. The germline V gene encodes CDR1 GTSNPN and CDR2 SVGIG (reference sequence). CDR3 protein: CAWSESGITYEQYV. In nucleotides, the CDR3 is TGTGCCTGGAGTGAATCCGGGATTACCTACGAGCAGTACGTC.

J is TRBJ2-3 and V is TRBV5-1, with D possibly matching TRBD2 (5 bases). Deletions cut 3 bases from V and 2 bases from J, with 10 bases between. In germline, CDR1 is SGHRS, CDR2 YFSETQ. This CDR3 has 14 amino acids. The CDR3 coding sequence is TGCGCCAGCAGCTCAGATAGCGCCACAGATACGCAGTATTTT. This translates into CASSSDSATDTQYF.

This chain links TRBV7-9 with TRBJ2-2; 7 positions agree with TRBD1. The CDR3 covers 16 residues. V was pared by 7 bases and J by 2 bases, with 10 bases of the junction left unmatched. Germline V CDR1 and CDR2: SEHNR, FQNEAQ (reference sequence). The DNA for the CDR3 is TGTGCCAGCATCTCTCCTAAGGGGGCTAACACCGGGGAGCTGTTTTTT. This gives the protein CASISPKGANTGELFF.

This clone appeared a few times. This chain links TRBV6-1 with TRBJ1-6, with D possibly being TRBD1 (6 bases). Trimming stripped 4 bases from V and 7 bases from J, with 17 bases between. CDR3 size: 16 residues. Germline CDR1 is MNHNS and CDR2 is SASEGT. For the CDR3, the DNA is TGTGCCAGCAGTGGTGGCAGAGACAGGTCGAATTCACCCCTCCACTTT. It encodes CASSGGRDRSNSPLHF.

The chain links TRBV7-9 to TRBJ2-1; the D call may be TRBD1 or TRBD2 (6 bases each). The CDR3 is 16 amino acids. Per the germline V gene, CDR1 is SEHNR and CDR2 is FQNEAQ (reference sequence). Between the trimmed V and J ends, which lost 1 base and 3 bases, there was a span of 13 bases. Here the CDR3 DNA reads TGTGCCAGCAGCTTAGGAGGGGGGACGTACTACAATGAGCAGTTCTTC. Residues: CASSLGGGTYYNEQFF.

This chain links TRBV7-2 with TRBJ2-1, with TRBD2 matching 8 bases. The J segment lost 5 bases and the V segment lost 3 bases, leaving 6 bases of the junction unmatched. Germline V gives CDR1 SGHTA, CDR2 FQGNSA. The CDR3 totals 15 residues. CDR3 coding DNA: TGTGCCAGCAGCTTCACGAGCGGGAGCCACAATGAGCAGTTCTTC. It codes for CASSFTSGSHNEQFF.

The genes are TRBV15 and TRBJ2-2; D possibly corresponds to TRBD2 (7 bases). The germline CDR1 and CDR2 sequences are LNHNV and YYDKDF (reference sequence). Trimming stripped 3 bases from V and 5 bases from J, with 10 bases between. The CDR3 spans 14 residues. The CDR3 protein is CATSRGGATGELFF. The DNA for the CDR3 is TGTGCCACCAGCAGGGGGGGGGCGACCGGGGAGCTGTTTTTT.

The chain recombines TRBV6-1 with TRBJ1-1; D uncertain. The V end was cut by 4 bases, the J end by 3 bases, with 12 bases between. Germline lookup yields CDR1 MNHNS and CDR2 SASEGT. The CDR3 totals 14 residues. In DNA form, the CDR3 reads TGTGCCAGCAGTGGCGTCACTGGGGACACTGAAGCTTTCTTT. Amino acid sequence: CASSGVTGDTEAFF.

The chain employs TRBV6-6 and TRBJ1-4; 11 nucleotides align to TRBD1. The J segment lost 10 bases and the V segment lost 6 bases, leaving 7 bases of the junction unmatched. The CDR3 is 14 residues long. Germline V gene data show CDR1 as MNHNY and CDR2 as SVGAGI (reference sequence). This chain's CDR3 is CASRPGQGARKLFF. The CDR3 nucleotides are TGTGCCAGCAGGCCCGGACAGGGGGCACGAAAACTGTTTTTT.

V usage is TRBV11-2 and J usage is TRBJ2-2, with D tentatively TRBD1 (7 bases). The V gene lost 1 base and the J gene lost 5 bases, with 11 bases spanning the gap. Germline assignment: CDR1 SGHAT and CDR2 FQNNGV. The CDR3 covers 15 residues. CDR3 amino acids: CASSLVAGGTGELFF. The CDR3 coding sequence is TGTGCCAGCAGCTTAGTGGCAGGGGGGACCGGGGAGCTGTTTTTT. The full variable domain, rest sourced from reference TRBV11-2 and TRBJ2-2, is EAGVAQSPRYKIIEKRQSVAFWCNPISGHATLYWYQQILGQGPKLLIQFQNNGVVDDSQLPKDRFSAERLKGVDSTLKIQPAKLEDSAVYLCASSLVAGGTGELFFGEGSRLTVL.

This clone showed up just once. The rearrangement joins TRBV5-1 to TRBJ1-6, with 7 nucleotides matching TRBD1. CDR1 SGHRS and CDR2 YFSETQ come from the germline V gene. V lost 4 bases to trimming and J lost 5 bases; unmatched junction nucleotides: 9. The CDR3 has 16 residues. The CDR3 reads CASSEKTGKDNSPLHF. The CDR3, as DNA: TGCGCCAGCAGCGAAAAGACAGGGAAGGATAATTCACCCCTCCACTTT.